These T cell receptor beta chains were read from a single sample in a study of shared clonotypes between healthy human individuals. Assay used: immunoSEQ multiplex PCR; TCRdb lists only in-frame clones, some missing. This table has roughly 2,300,000 clones, roughly 90% appearing once. The source material was naive CD4+ T cells from PBMCs. Every receptor here comes from a young man in good health. Some clones in this sample may be carry-over from other donors' samples. Each CDR3 is given with its conserved first and last residue. A D gene is named only where the DNA matches it firmly. The size entry is marked missing in some rows and otherwise reads once, few, many or a size class.

d_call j_call v_call clone_size cdr3_aa cdr3_nt
TRBD1 TRBJ1-1 TRBV5-3 . CAGQGYAEAFF TGTGCCGGACAGGGTTACGCTGAAGCTTTCTTT
. TRBJ2-7 TRBV10-3 few CAISMDGYEQYF TGTGCCATCAGTATGGACGGCTACGAGCAGTACTTC
. TRBJ1-1 TRBV5-6 . CASSLYKRPNTEAFF TGTGCCAGCAGCTTGTACAAACGGCCGAACACTGAAGCTTTCTTT
TRBD2 TRBJ2-1 TRBV2 . CASRPGLASPNEQFF TGTGCCAGCAGGCCGGGACTAGCCAGTCCCAATGAGCAGTTCTTC
. TRBJ1-1 TRBV10-3 . CAISDWGLNTEAFF TGTGCCATCAGTGATTGGGGCTTGAACACTGAAGCTTTCTTT
TRBD2 TRBJ2-1 TRBV6-4 . CASSVLAGSYNEQFF TGTGCCAGCAGCGTACTAGCGGGGTCATACAATGAGCAGTTCTTC
. TRBJ1-2 TRBV28 few CASSPPGSYGYTF TGTGCCAGCAGTCCCCCGGGGTCGTATGGCTACACCTTC
. TRBJ2-2 TRBV5-1 . CASSSDRPGVSGELFF TGCGCCAGCAGCTCTGACAGGCCCGGGGTATCTGGGGAGCTGTTTTTT
. TRBJ2-1 TRBV7-2 once CASSFEGPASYNEQFF TGTGCCAGCAGCTTCGAGGGACCCGCCTCCTACAATGAGCAGTTCTTC
TRBD2 TRBJ2-2 TRBV5-1 . CASSSQGGSSTGELFF TGCGCCAGCAGCTCCCAGGGAGGGAGTAGCACCGGGGAGCTGTTTTTT
TRBD2 TRBJ2-1 TRBV5-1 . CASNAVAGSYNEQFF TGCGCCAGCAATGCAGTAGCGGGCTCCTACAATGAGCAGTTCTTC
TRBD2 TRBJ2-1 TRBV6-5 . CASRPGTSGRREQFF TGTGCCAGCAGACCCGGGACTAGCGGGAGGAGGGAGCAGTTCTTC
. TRBJ1-3 TRBV6-1 . CASSESGVSGNTIYF TGTGCCAGCAGTGAGAGTGGAGTCTCTGGAAACACCATATATTTT
. TRBJ2-2 TRBV19 . CASSIRRRQGRTGELFF TGTGCCAGTAGTATTCGGCGCCGGCAGGGAAGAACCGGGGAGCTGTTTTTT
TRBD2 TRBJ2-3 TRBV28 . CARQGTSDNTDTQYF TGTGCCAGACAGGGGACTAGCGACAACACAGATACGCAGTATTTT
. TRBJ2-7 TRBV5-4 . CASSLGSSYEQYF TGTGCCAGCAGCTTGGGTTCCTCCTACGAGCAGTACTTC
. TRBJ2-3 TRBV9 . CASSPTPPSVGTDTQYF TGTGCCAGCAGCCCAACCCCCCCTAGCGTCGGCACAGATACGCAGTATTTT